This TCR beta chain was sequenced during a study of blood T cells in healthy people across ages. Findings of the study overall: As age increased, TCR beta diversity per million T cells fell in a roughly linear fashion. Any conclusive comparison of naive versus antigen-experienced cells was prevented by using unsorted PBMCs. It was not known whether donors were CMV positive (a possible confounder of expanded clonotype changes). In long-lived donors, naive CD4+ cell counts and diversity exceeded those of aged donors.

A second PCR, run for roughly 7 to 12 cycles, used a sample-barcoded 5' primer plus a J-beta primer mix. Via MiXCR, TCRdb re-called the 5' RACE reads, giving one row per CDR3 protein. The sample has 700,000 to 950,000 distinct CDR3 sequences; 35% to 45% are singletons. Turning to this clonotype: The target antigen is unknown.

Trimming removed 7 bases from V and 8 bases from J; junction bases left unmatched: 16. CDR1 and CDR2 (germline): KGHDR, SFDVKD. CDR3 length: 17 residues. This sequence joins TRBV24-1 and TRBJ2-1; 10 bases agree with TRBD2. This receptor was identified in an older woman in good health. The sequenced sample consisted of blood. CDR3 residues: CATRGPPTSGIGDEQFF. Written as DNA, the CDR3 is TGTGCCACCAGGGGGCCGCCAACTAGCGGGATAGGAGATGAGCAGTTCTTC.